The entry below gives a single TCR beta chain sequence along with its context. What it binds is not known. Being one base from a much bigger clone, this may be a read error. Other DNA sequences in this specimen translate into the identical CDR3. Germline lookup yields CDR1 MDHEN and CDR2 SYDVKM. The V and J ends lost 5 bases and 2 bases respectively, with 14 bases between them. This CDR3 region has 15 residues. The source of the sample is a study of cytotoxic CD8 clonotypes in ibrutinib-treated CLL. About the research overall: Results showed 24 partial and 2 complete responses; following median approximately 68 months, approximately 14 remained remitted, about 12 advanced. Regarding the study as a whole: Patients showed higher baseline clonality than age-matched healthy donors, and it tracked circulating CD8+ T-cell counts. Clonality was higher at ibrutinib response and returned toward baseline at progression.

Investigators sought sequencing depths of between 1 in 200,000 and 1 in 1 million T cells. TCRdb keeps only in-frame clones here, not all; method: immunoSEQ multiplex PCR. Of under 300,000 clones in the sample, approximately 76% are singletons; the top ten hold 5.6%. This clonotype was sampled from a human donor with chronic lymphocytic leukemia. This rearrangement joins TRBV28 to TRBJ2-3; unclear D gene. The material sequenced was PBMCs, taken at disease progression, from a patient treated with ibrutinib. The CDR3, as DNA: TGTGCCAGCAGTCCCCCTAGTGGGATCACAGATACGCAGTATTTT. Protein sequence: CASSPPSGITDTQYF.